A single sample is the source of the 16 T cell receptor beta chains below, sequenced in a study of blood T cells in healthy people across ages. Primed by a sample-barcoded 5' primer and a J-beta primer mix, a second PCR proceeded for roughly 6 to 12 cycles. TCRdb re-derived calls from the 5' RACE reads in MiXCR, one entry per CDR3 protein. This sample yields approximately 1.5 million distinct CDR3 sequences, of which about 35% are seen a single time; roughly 12% belongs to the top ten. The sequenced sample consisted of blood. The receptors shown here come from a woman under 40 in good health.

This rearrangement joins TRBV9 to TRBJ2-5; 8 bases align to TRBD1. The germline V gene encodes CDR1 SGDLS and CDR2 YYNGEE. The CDR3 is 14 amino acids. V gave up 4 bases and J gave up 2 bases; unmatched junction bases: 4. CDR3 nucleotide sequence: TGTGCCAGCAGCACAGGGGGGCGGCAAGAGACCCAGTACTTC. Amino acid sequence: CASSTGGRQETQYF.

In this sample, this clonotype turned up a few times. The chain carries TRBV28 and TRBJ1-2; D remains ambiguous. Trimming pared 7 bases from V and 2 bases from J, leaving 11 bases between. Germline V gene lookup returns CDR1 MDHEN and CDR2 SYDVKM. This CDR3 is 13 amino acids long. CDR3 nucleotide sequence: TGTGCCAGCATCCGCTTAGGGAACTATGGCTACACCTTC. It encodes CASIRLGNYGYTF.

The CDR3 here is CARGLPINSYNEQFF. The CDR3 nucleotides read TGTGCCAGGGGACTACCAATTAACTCCTACAATGAGCAGTTCTTC. J is TRBJ2-1 and V is TRBV27; 7 bases line up with TRBD2. Looked up from germline, CDR1 is MNHEY and CDR2 is SMNVEV (reference sequence). J lost 0 bases, V lost 9 bases, and 8 bases had no gene match. This CDR3 is 15 amino acids long.

This clonotype was detected ten times or more. The chain links TRBV6-6 to TRBJ2-3, with 7 bases aligning to TRBD1. CDR1 is MNHNY, CDR2 SVGAGI, per germline (reference sequence). This CDR3 spans 15 amino acids. The J segment lost 2 bases and the V segment lost 8 bases, leaving 10 bases of the junction unmatched. CDR3 in amino acids: CASSNVDRDTDTQYF. The CDR3 DNA follows: TGTGCCAGCTCCAACGTTGACAGGGACACAGATACGCAGTATTTT.

V gene TRBV4-3 combines with J gene TRBJ2-5; D possibly corresponds to TRBD2 (5 bases). Trimming pared 1 base from V and 0 bases from J, leaving 15 bases between. The CDR3 has 17 amino acids. Germline CDR1 LGHNA, CDR2 YSLEER. Here the CDR3 reads CASSQGPAGSHQETQYF. In DNA, the CDR3 is TGCGCCAGCAGCCAAGGGCCCGCGGGTTCCCACCAAGAGACCCAGTACTTC.

This clonotype was observed many times. This chain joins TRBV10-1 and TRBJ2-7; D not certain. CDR3 length equals 14 residues. Germline CDR1 is WNHNN and CDR2 is SYGVQD (reference sequence). The germline V and J ends were trimmed by 0 bases and 5 bases, with 11 bases remaining between them. CDR3: CASSESVGSHEQYF. The DNA of the CDR3 is TGCGCCAGCAGTGAGTCGGTAGGTTCCCACGAGCAGTACTTC.

The chain employs TRBV20-1 and TRBJ1-1; D gene ambiguous. The V gene's germline CDR1 is DFQATT and CDR2 SNEGSKA (reference sequence). CDR3 length equals 13 residues. Trimming shortened V by 6 bases and J by 5 bases, and 16 bases separated the two germline ends. The CDR3 region has the DNA TGCAGTGCCGCCATAAGGGCGAGGACTGAAGCTTTCTTT. This sequence encodes CSAAIRARTEAFF.

The chain has TRBV20-1 and TRBJ2-7, with 7 bases aligning to TRBD1. Germline CDR1 and CDR2: DFQATT and SNEGSKA (reference sequence). CDR3 size: 14 residues. After removal of 6 bases from V and 2 bases from J, the junction contained 10 bases not matched to a gene. The DNA of the CDR3 is TGCAGTGCCCCCGCCCGGGACAGAGCCTACGAGCAGTACTTC. This translates into CSAPARDRAYEQYF.

The chain carries TRBV3-1 and TRBJ2-1; D unresolved. V lost 4 bases and J lost 8, with 12 bases in between. The CDR3 is 13 residues long. Germline CDR1 and CDR2: LGHDT and YNNKEL (reference sequence). CDR3 nucleotide sequence: TGTGCCAGCAGCCTCTTCTCTGAGGATGAGCAGTTCTTC. Translating gives CASSLFSEDEQFF.

Concerning this clonotype itself: The DNA is left out, because the CDR3 cannot be placed on it with certainty; the CDR3 is given as TCRdb lists it. V and J are TRBV2 and TRBJ1-2; the tabulated D call, TRBD1, remains unverified against the DNA. The length of the CDR3 is 12 amino acids, counting both ends. The germline V gene encodes CDR1 SNHLY and CDR2 FYNNEI. CDR3: CASLDSDYGCTF.

This clonotype came up once. The chain uses TRBV6-5 and TRBJ2-3; no firm D call. The CDR3 has 13 amino acids. V lost 7 bases, J lost 1 base, and 9 bases lay in between. The germline V gene encodes CDR1 MNHEY and CDR2 SVGAGI. The CDR3 DNA reads TGTGCCAGCACCCACGATGGCACAGATACGCAGTATTTT. Translating it yields CASTHDGTDTQYF.

The chain uses TRBV20-1 and TRBJ1-1; a possible D gene is TRBD1 (6 bases). The CDR3 length is 15 residues. Between the trimmed V and J ends, which lost 0 bases and 0 bases, there was a span of 11 bases. Germline CDR1 is DFQATT and CDR2 is SNEGSKA (reference sequence). DNA of the CDR3: TGCAGTGCTAGAGATACCGGGGGCATGAACACTGAAGCTTTCTTT. Residues: CSARDTGGMNTEAFF.

V usage is TRBV6-1 and J usage is TRBJ2-3; 7 positions agree with TRBD1. Trimming at V came to 2 bases and at J to 2 bases, leaving 4 bases not matched to a gene. This CDR3 has 15 residues. In germline, CDR1 is MNHNS, CDR2 SASEGT. In DNA form, the CDR3 reads TGTGCCAGCAGTGAAAACAGGGGAGCCACAGATACGCAGTATTTT. Translation gives CASSENRGATDTQYF.

The V and J genes are TRBV7-6 and TRBJ1-1; 11 positions match TRBD1. Germline V gene sequence: CDR1 SGHVS, CDR2 FNYEAQ. This CDR3 is 16 amino acids long. V gave up 5 bases and J gave up 4 bases; unmatched junction bases: 9. This chain's CDR3 is CASSRTGGSGGTEAFF. CDR3 bases: TGTGCCAGCAGCCGGACAGGGGGCTCGGGAGGCACTGAAGCTTTCTTT.

Comments on this clonotype: The junction differs from germline at one of its ends, possibly a read error. This rearrangement joins TRBV7-2 to TRBJ2-1, with 9 bases fitting TRBD1. In germline, CDR1 is SGHTA, CDR2 FQGNSA. The CDR3 covers 16 residues. The CDR3, as DNA: TGTGCCAGCAGCACAGCTGGGACAGGGTCCTACGATGAGCAGTTCTTC. Translated: CASSTAGTGSYDEQFF.

The chain couples TRBV20-1 to TRBJ1-5, with 8 bases identical to TRBD1. The germline gives CDR1 DFQATT, CDR2 SNEGSKA (reference sequence). The V and J ends lost 0 bases and 6 bases, in that order; junction bases with no gene match: 10. There are 16 residues in the CDR3. The CDR3 reads CSARESRGLTSQPQHF. CDR3 nucleotide sequence: TGCAGTGCTAGAGAGTCCAGGGGGCTGACGTCTCAGCCCCAGCATTTT.